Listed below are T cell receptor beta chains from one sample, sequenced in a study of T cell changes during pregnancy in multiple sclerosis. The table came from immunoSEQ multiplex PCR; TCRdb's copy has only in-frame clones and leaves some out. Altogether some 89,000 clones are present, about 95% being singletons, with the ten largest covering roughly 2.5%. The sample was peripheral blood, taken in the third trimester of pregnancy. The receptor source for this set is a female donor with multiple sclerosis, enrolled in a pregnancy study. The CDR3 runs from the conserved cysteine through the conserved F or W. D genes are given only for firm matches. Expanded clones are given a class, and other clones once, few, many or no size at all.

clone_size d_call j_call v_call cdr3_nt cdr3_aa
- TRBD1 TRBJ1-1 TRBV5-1 TGCGCCAGCAGCTTCGACAGGGGTACAACTGAAGCTTTCTTT CASSFDRGTTEAFF
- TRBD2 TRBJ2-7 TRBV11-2 TGTGCCAGCAGCTCCGGCTGGACTAGCGGTTACGAGCAGTACTTC CASSSGWTSGYEQYF
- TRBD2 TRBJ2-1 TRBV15 TGTGCCACCAGCAGAGGGACTAGTAGGGAGTTCTTC CATSRGTSREFF
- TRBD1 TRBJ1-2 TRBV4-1 TGCGCCAGCAGCCAACTAACCGGGACAGATAACTATGGCTACACCTTC CASSQLTGTDNYGYTF
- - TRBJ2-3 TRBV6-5 TGTGCCAGCAGTTCCCTTAGCTGGCGCACAGATACGCAGTATTTT CASSSLSWRTDTQYF
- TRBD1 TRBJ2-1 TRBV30 TGTGCCTGGAGTGACCCTTCAAGGGACAGTTCCTACAATGAGCAGTTCTTC CAWSDPSRDSSYNEQFF
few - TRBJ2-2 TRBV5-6 TGTGCGGAGGCCATCGGGGGCACCGGGGAGCTGTTTTTT CAEAIGGTGELFF
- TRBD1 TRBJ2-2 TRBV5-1 TGCGCCAGTGGAAGGGACAGGGTGGCCGGGGAGCTGTTTTTT CASGRDRVAGELFF
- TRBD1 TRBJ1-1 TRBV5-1 TGCGCCAGCAGCTTGGGGAGGTTGGGACAGGGGAGCACTGAAGCTTTCTTT CASSLGRLGQGSTEAFF
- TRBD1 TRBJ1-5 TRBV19 TGTGCCAGTAGTATAGATCGCGATAGGGGCAGGGGGATGGGGTATAGCAATCAGCCCCAGCATTTT CASSIDRDRGRGMGYSNQPQHF
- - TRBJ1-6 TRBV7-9 TGTGCCAGCAGCGAGACAGACAGCTATAATTCACCCCTCCACTTT CASSETDSYNSPLHF
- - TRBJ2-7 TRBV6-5 TGTGCCAGCAGTCTCGGACACCTCTCCTACGAGCAGTACTTC CASSLGHLSYEQYF
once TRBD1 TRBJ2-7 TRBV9 TGTGCCAGCAGCGTAGGGGACAGATCCTACGAGCAGTACTTC CASSVGDRSYEQYF
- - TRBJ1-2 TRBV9 TGTGCCAGCAGCGTAGAACAAGGGGTTCACTATGGCTACACCTTC CASSVEQGVHYGYTF
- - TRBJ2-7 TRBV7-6 TGTGCCAGCAGCTTAGATTGGACAAACTACGAGCAGTACTTC CASSLDWTNYEQYF